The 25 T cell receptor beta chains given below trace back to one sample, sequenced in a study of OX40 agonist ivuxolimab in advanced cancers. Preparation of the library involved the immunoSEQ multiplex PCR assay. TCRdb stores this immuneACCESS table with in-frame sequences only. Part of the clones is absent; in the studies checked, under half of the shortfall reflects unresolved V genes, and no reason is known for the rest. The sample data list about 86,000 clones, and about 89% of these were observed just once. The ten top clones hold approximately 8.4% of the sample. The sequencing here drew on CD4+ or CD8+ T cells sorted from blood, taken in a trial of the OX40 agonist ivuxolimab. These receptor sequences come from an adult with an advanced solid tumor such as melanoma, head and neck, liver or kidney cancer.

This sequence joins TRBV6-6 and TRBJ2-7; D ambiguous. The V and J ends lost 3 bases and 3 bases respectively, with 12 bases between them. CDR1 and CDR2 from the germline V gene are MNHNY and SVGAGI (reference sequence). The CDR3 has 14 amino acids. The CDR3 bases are TGTGCCAGCAGTTATTCATATGGCAACTACGAGCAGTACTTC. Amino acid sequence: CASSYSYGNYEQYF.

The CDR3 here is CASSFSGRAYEQYF. For the CDR3, the DNA is TGTGCCAGCAGCTTTAGCGGGAGGGCCTACGAGCAGTACTTC. This rearrangement joins TRBV7-8 to TRBJ2-7, with TRBD2 matching 11 bases. The junction had 0 bases not matched to a gene; V was cut back by 3 bases and J by 2 bases. The CDR3 extends over 14 amino acids. Germline V CDR1 and CDR2: SGHVS, FQNEAQ. The full variable domain, its missing parts supplied by reference TRBV7-8 and TRBJ2-7, is GAGVSQSPRYKVAKRGQDVALRCDPISGHVSLFWYQQALGQGPEFLTYFQNEAQLDKSGLPSDRFFAERPEGSVSTLKIQRTQQEDSAVYLCASSFSGRAYEQYFGPGTRLTVT.

The CDR3 bases are TGCGCCAGCAGTATAAGACAGGCCAGCTCCTACAATGAGCAGTTCTTC. Protein: CASSIRQASSYNEQFF. This sequence joins TRBV4-1 and TRBJ2-1; tentative D call: TRBD1 (6 bases). CDR1 is MGHRA and CDR2 is YSYEKL in the germline V gene. CDR3 length: 16 amino acids. Trimming pared 6 bases from V and 0 bases from J, leaving 15 bases between.

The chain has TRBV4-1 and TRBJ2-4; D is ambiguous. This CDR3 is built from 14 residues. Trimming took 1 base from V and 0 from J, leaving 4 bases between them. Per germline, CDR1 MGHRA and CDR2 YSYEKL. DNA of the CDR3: TGCGCCAGCAGCCAAGTTCTAGCCAAAAACATTCAGTACTTC. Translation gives CASSQVLAKNIQYF.

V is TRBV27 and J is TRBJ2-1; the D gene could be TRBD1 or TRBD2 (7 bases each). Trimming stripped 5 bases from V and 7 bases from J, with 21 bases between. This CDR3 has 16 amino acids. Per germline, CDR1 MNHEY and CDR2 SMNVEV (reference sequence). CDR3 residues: CASSGVGGTELNEQFF. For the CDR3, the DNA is TGTGCCAGCAGTGGGGTCGGGGGGACAGAGCTAAATGAGCAGTTCTTC.

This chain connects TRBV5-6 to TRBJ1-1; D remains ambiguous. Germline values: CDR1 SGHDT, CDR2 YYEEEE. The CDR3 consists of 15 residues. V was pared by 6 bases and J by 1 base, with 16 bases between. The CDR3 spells CASNLGSWSNTEAFF. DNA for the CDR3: TGTGCCAGCAATCTAGGCAGCTGGTCGAACACTGAAGCTTTCTTT. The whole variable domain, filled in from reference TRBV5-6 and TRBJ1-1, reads DAGVTQSPTHLIKTRGQQVTLRCSPKSGHDTVSWYQQALGQGPQFIFQYYEEEERQRGNFPDRFSGHQFPNYSSELNVNALLLGDSALYLCASNLGSWSNTEAFFGQGTRLTVV.

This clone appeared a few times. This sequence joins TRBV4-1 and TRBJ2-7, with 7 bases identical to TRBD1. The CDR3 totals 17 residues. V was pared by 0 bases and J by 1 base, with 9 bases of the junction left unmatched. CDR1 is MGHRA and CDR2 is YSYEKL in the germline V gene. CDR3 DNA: TGCGCCAGCAGCCAAGAGCCGACAGGGCGCTCTTCCTACGAGCAGTACTTC. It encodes CASSQEPTGRSSYEQYF.

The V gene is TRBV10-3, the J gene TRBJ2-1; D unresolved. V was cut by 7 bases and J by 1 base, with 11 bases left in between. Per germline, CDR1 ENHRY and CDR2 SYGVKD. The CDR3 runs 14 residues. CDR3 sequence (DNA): TGTGCCATCAAGCCCAGCGAGTCCTACAATGAGCAGTTCTTC. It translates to CAIKPSESYNEQFF.

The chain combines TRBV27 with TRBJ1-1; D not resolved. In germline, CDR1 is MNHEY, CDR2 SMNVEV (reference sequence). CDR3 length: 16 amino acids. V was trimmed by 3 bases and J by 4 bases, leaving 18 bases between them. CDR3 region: CASSLHGVVVGTEAFF. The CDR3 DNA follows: TGTGCCAGCAGTTTGCACGGGGTGGTGGTAGGCACTGAAGCTTTCTTT.

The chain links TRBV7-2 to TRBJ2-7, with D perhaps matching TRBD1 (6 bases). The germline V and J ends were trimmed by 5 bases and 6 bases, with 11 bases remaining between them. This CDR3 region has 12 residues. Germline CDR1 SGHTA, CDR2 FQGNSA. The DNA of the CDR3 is TGTGCCAGCAGCATACAGGGCCTCGAGCAGTACTTC. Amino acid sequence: CASSIQGLEQYF. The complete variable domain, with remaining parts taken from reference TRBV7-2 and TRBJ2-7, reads GAGVSQSPSNKVTEKGKDVELRCDPISGHTALYWYRQSLGQGLEFLIYFQGNSAPDKSGLPSDRFSAERTGGSVSTLTIQRTQQEDSAVYLCASSIQGLEQYFGPGTRLTVT.

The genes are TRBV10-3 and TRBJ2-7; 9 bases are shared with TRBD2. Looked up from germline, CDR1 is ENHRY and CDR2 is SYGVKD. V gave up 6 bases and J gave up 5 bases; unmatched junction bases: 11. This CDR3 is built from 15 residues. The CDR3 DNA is TGTGCCATCAGACCAACCGGGACTAGCTTCGACGAGCAGTACTTC. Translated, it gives CAIRPTGTSFDEQYF.

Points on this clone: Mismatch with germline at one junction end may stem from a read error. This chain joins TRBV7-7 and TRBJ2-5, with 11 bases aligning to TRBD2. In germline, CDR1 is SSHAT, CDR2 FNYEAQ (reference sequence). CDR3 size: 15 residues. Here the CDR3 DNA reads TGTGCTAGCAGCCCCGGGACTAGCGGCCAAGAGACCCAGTACTTC. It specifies CASSPGTSGQETQYF. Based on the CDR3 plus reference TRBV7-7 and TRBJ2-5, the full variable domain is GAGVSQSPRYKVTKRGQDVTLRCDPISSHATLYWYQQALGQGPEFLTYFNYEAQPDKSGLPSDRFSAERPEGSISTLTIQRTEQRDSAMYRCASSPGTSGQETQYFGPGTRLLVL.

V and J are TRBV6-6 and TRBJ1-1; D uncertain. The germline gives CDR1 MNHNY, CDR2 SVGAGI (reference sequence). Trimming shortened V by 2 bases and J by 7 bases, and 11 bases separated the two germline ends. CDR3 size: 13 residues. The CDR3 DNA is TGTGCCAGCAGTTACGCCAAGGTTGGTGAAGCTTTCTTT. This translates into CASSYAKVGEAFF.

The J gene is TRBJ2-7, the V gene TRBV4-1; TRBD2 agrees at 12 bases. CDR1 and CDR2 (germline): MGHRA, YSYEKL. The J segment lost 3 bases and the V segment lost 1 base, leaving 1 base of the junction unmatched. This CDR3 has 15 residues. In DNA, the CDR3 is TGCGCCAGCAGCCAAGGACTAGCGGGAGACTACGAGCAGTACTTC. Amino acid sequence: CASSQGLAGDYEQYF.

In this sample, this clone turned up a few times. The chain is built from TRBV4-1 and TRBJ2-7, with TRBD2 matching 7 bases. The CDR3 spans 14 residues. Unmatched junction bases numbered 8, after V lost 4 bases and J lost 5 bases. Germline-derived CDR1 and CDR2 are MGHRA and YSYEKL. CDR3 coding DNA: TGCGCCAGCAGCCCCCAAGCGGGACCGAACGAGCAGTACTTC. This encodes CASSPQAGPNEQYF.

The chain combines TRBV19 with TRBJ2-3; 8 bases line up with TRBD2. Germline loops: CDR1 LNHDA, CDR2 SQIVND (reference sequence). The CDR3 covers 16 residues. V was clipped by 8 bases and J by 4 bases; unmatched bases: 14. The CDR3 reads CASHPSGAGEPDTQYF. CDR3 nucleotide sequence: TGTGCCAGTCACCCCAGCGGAGCGGGAGAACCAGATACGCAGTATTTT.

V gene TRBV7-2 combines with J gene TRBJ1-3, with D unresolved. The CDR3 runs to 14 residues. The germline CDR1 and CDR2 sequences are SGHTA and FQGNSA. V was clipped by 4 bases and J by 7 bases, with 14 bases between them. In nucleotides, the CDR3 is TGTGCCAGCAGCTCCCGCTGGCAATTGAACACCATATATTTT. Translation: CASSSRWQLNTIYF.

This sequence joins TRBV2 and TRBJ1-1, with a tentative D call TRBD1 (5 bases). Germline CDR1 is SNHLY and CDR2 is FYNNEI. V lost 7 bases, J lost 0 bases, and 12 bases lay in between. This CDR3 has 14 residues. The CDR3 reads CASNPGSMNTEAFF. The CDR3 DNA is TGTGCCAGCAATCCAGGGTCGATGAACACTGAAGCTTTCTTT.

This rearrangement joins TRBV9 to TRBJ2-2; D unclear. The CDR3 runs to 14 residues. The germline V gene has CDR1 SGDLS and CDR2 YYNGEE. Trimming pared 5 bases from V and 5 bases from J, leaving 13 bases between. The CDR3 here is CASSGPVWTGELFF. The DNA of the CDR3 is TGTGCCAGCAGTGGCCCGGTTTGGACCGGGGAGCTGTTTTTT. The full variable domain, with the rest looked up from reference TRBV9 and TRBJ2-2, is DSGVTQTPKHLITATGQRVTLRCSPRSGDLSVYWYQQSLDQGLQFLIQYYNGEERAKGNILERFSAQQFPDLHSELNLSSLELGDSALYFCASSGPVWTGELFFGEGSRLTVL.

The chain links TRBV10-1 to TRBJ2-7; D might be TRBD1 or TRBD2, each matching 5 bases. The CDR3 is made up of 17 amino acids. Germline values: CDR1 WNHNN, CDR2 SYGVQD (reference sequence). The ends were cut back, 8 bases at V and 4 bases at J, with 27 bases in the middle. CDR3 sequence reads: CASYPDVGRTVAYEQYF. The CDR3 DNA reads TGCGCCAGCTACCCGGATGTGGGACGCACGGTAGCGTACGAGCAGTACTTC.

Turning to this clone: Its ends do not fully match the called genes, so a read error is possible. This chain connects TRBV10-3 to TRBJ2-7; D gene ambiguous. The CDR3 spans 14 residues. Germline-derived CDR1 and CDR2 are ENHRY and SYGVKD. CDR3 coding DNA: TGTGCCGTCAGTCTCCCTGGGGATTCCTACGAGCAGTACTTC. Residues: CAVSLPGDSYEQYF.

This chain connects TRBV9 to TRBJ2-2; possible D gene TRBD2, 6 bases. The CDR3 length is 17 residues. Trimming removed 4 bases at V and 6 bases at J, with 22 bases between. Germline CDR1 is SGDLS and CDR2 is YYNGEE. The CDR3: CASSPLDRDSLPGELFF. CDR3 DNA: TGTGCCAGCAGCCCCTTAGACCGGGACTCCCTCCCCGGGGAGCTGTTTTTT. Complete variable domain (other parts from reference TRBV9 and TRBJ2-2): DSGVTQTPKHLITATGQRVTLRCSPRSGDLSVYWYQQSLDQGLQFLIQYYNGEERAKGNILERFSAQQFPDLHSELNLSSLELGDSALYFCASSPLDRDSLPGELFFGEGSRLTVL.

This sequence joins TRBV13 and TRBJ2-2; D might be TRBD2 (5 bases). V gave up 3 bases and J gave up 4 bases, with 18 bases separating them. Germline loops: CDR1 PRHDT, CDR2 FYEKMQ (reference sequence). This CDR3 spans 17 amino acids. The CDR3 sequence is CASSFSLARESTGELFF. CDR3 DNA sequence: TGTGCCAGCAGCTTCAGCTTAGCGAGAGAGTCCACCGGGGAGCTGTTTTTT.

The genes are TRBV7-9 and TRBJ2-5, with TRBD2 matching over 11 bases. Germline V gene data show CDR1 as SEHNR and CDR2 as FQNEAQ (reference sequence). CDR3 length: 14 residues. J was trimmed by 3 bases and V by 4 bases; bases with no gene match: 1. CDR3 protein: CASSWGLAEETQYF. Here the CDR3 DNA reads TGTGCCAGCAGCTGGGGACTAGCGGAAGAGACCCAGTACTTC.

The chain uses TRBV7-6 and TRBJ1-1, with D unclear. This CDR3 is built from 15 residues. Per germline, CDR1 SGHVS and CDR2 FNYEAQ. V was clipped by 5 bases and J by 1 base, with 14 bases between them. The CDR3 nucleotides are TGTGCCAGCAGCCCCCCGGGGTGGCCGAACACTGAAGCTTTCTTT. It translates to CASSPPGWPNTEAFF.